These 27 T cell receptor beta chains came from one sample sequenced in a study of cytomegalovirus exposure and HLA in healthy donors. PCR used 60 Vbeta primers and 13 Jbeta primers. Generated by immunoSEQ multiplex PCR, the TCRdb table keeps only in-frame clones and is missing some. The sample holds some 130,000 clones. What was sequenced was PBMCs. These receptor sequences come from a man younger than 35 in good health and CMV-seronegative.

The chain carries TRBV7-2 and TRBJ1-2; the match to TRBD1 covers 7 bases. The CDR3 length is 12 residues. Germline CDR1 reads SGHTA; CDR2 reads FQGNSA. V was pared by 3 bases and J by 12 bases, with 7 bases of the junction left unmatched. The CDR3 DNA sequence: TGTGCCAGCAGCTTCGACAGGGCGGGCCACACCTTC. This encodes CASSFDRAGHTF.

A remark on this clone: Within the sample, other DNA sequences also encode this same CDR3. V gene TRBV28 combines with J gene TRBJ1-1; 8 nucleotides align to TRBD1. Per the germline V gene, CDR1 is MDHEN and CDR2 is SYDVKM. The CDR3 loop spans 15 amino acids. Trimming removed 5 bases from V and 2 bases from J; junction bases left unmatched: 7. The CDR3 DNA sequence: TGTGCCAGCAGTACTACAGGGGGGAGTAACACTGAAGCTTTCTTT. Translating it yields CASSTTGGSNTEAFF.

The CDR3 spells CASSQEGAGREKLFF. CDR3 DNA: TGTGCCAGCAGCCAGGAGGGGGCCGGTCGGGAAAAACTGTTTTTT. The chain combines TRBV7-7 with TRBJ1-4; 7 nucleotides line up with TRBD1. The CDR3 runs to 15 residues. Germline CDR1 reads SSHAT; CDR2 reads FNYEAQ (reference sequence). Trimming took 5 bases from V and 8 from J; bases not matched to a gene: 11. Full variable domain (missing parts from reference TRBV7-7 and TRBJ1-4): GAGVSQSPRYKVTKRGQDVTLRCDPISSHATLYWYQQALGQGPEFLTYFNYEAQPDKSGLPSDRFSAERPEGSISTLTIQRTEQRDSAMYRCASSQEGAGREKLFFGSGTQLSVL.

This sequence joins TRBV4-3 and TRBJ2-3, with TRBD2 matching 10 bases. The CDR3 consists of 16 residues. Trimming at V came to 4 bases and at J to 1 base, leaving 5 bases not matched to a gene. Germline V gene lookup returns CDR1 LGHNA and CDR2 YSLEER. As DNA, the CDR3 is TGCGCCAGCAGCCCAGGAGCGGGAGGGGGCACAGATACGCAGTATTTT. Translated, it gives CASSPGAGGGTDTQYF.

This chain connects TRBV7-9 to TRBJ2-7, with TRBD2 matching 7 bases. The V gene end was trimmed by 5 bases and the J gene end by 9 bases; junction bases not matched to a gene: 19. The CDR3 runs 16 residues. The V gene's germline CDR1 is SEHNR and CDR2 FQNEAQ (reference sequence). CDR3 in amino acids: CASSPSPSRETLVQYF. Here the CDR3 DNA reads TGTGCCAGCAGCCCCAGTCCGTCGCGGGAGACTTTGGTGCAGTACTTC.

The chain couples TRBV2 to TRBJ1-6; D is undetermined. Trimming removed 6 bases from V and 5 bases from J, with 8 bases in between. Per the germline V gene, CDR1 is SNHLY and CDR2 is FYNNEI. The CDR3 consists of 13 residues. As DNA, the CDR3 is TGTGCCAGCAGAGGTCAGGATAATTCACCCCTCCACTTT. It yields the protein CASRGQDNSPLHF. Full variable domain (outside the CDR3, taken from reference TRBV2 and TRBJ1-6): EPEVTQTPSHQVTQMGQEVILRCVPISNHLYFYWYRQILGQKVEFLVSFYNNEISEKSEIFDDQFSVERPDGSNFTLKIRSTKLEDSAMYFCASRGQDNSPLHFGNGTRLTVT.

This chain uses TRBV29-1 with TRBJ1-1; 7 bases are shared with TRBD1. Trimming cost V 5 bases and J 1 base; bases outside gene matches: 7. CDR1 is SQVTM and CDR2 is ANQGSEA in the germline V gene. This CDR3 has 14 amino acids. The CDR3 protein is CSVYDHRGNTEAFF. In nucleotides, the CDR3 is TGCAGCGTTTACGACCACAGGGGGAACACTGAAGCTTTCTTT.

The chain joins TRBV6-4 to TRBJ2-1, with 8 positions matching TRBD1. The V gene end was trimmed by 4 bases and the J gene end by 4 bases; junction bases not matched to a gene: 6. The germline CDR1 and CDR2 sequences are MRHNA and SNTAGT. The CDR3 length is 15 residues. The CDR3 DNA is TGTGCCAGCAGTGCCGGGACAGGCGATTACAATGAGCAGTTCTTC. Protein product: CASSAGTGDYNEQFF.

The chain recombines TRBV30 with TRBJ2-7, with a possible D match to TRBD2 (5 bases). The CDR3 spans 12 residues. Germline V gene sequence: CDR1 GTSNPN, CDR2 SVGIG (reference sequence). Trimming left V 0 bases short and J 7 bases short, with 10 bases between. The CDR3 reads CAWSVLAEEQYF. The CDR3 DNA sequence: TGTGCCTGGAGTGTGCTAGCAGAGGAGCAGTACTTC.

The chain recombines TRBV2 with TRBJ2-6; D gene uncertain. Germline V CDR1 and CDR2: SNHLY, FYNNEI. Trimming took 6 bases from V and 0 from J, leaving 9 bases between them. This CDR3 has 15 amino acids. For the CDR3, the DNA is TGTGCCAGCAGGGAAAAAGCCTCTGGGGCCAACGTCCTGACTTTC. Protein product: CASREKASGANVLTF.

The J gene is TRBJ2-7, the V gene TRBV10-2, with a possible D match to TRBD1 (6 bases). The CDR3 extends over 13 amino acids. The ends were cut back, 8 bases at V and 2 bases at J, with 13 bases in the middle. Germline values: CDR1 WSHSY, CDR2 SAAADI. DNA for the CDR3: TGCGCCAGCTTAGCAGGGACAACCTACGAGCAGTACTTC. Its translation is CASLAGTTYEQYF.

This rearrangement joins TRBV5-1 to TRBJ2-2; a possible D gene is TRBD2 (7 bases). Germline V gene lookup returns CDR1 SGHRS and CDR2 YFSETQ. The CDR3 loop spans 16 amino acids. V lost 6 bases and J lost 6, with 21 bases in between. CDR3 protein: CASNPGGGVGAGELFF. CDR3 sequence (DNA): TGCGCCAGCAACCCCGGAGGGGGGGTTGGGGCCGGGGAGCTGTTTTTT. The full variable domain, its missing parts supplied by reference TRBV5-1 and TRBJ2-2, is KAGVTQTPRYLIKTRGQQVTLSCSPISGHRSVSWYQQTPGQGLQFLFEYFSETQRNKGNFPGRFSGRQFSNSRSEMNVSTLELGDSALYLCASNPGGGVGAGELFFGEGSRLTVL.

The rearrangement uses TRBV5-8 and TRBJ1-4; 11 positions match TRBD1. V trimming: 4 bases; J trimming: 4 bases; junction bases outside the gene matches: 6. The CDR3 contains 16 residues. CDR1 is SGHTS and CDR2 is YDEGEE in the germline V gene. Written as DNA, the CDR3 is TGTGCCAGCAGCCTTGGACAGGGGGCCTATAATGAAAAACTGTTTTTT. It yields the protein CASSLGQGAYNEKLFF.

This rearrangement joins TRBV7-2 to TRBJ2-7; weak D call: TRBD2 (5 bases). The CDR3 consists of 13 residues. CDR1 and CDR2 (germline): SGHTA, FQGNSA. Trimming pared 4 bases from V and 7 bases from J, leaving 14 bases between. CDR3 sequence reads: CASSSVEGGEQYF. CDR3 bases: TGTGCCAGCAGCTCGGTAGAGGGCGGGGAGCAGTACTTC.

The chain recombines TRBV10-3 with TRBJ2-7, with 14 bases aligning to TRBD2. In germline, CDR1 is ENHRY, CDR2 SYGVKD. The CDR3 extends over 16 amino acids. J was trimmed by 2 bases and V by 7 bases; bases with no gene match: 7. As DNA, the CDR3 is TGTGCCATCACCGGACTAGCGGGGGGTAGTCCCTACGAGCAGTACTTC. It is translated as CAITGLAGGSPYEQYF.

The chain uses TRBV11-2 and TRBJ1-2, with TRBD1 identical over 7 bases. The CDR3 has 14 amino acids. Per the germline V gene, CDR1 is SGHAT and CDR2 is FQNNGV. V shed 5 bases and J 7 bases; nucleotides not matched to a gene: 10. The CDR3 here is CASSPDRVLSGYTF. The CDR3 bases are TGTGCCAGCAGCCCCGACAGGGTGTTGTCTGGCTACACCTTC.

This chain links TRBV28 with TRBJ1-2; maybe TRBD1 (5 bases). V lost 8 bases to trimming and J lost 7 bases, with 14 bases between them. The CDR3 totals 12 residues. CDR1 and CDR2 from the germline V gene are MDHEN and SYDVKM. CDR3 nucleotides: TGTGCCAGCGGGGGGGTAGGCTCTGGCTACACCTTC. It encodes CASGGVGSGYTF.

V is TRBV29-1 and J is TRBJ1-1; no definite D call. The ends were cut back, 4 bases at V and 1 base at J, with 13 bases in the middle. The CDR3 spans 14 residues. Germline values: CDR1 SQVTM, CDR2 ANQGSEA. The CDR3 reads CSVGRTFSNTEAFF. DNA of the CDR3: TGCAGCGTTGGCCGGACTTTCTCGAACACTGAAGCTTTCTTT.

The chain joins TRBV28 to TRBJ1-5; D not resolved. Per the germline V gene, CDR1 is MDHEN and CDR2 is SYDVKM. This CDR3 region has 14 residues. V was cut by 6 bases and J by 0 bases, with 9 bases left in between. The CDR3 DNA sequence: TGTGCCAGCAGCCCGCAGATTAGCAATCAGCCCCAGCATTTT. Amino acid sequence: CASSPQISNQPQHF.

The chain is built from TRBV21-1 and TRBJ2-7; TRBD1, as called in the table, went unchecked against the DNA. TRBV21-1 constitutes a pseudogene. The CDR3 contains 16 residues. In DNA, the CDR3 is TGTGCCAGCAGCAAAGCGGGGGCAGGCCCTTACTACGAGCAGTACTTC. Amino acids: CASSKAGAGPYYEQYF.

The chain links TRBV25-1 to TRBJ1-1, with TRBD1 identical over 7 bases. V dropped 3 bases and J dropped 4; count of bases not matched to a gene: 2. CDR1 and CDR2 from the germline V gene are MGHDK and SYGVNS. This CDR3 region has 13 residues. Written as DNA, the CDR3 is TGTGCCAGCAGTGAGCAGGGGGGCACTGAAGCTTTCTTT. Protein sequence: CASSEQGGTEAFF.

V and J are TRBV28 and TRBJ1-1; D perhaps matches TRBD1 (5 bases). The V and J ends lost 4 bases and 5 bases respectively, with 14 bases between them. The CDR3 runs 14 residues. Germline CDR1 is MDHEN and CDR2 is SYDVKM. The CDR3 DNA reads TGTGCCAGCAGTTGGGGGGAACGGGGAACTGAAGCTTTCTTT. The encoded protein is CASSWGERGTEAFF.

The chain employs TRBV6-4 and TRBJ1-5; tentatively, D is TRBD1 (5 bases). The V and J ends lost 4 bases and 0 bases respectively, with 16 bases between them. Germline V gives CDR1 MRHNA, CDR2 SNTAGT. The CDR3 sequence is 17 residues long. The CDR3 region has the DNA TGTGCCAGCAGTGGGAGGGCAGGGACGTATAGCAATCAGCCCCAGCATTTT. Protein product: CASSGRAGTYSNQPQHF.

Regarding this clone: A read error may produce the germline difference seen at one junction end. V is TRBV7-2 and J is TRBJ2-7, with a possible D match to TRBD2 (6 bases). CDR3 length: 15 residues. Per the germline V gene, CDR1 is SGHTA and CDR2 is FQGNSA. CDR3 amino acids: CASSSLGTQTYEQYF. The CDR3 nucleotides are TGTGCCAGCAGCTCCCTTGGGACTCAAACCTACGAGCAGTATTTC.

CDR3 DNA sequence: TGTGCCAGCAGCACCGAGCGGTCGGGGGAGGGGAGAGGGGCCAACGTCCTGACTTTC. Amino acids: CASSTERSGEGRGANVLTF. The rearrangement joins TRBV21-1 to TRBJ2-6; the table calls TRBD2, which could not be checked here. TRBV21-1 represents a pseudogene. This CDR3 spans 19 amino acids.

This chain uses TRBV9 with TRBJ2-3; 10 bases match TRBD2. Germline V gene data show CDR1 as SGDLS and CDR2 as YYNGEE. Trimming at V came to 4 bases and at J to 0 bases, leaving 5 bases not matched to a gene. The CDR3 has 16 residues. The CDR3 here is CASSILAGLSTDTQYF. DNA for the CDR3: TGTGCCAGCAGCATACTAGCGGGACTTAGCACAGATACGCAGTATTTT. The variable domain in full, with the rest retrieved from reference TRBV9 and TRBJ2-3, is DSGVTQTPKHLITATGQRVTLRCSPRSGDLSVYWYQQSLDQGLQFLIQYYNGEERAKGNILERFSAQQFPDLHSELNLSSLELGDSALYFCASSILAGLSTDTQYFGPGTRLTVL.

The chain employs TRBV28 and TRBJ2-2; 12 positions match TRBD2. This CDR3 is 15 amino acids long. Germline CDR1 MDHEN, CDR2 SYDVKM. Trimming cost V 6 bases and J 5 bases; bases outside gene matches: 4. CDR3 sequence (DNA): TGTGCCAGCAGCCGGACTAGCGGGGTGACCGGGGAGCTGTTTTTT. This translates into CASSRTSGVTGELFF.